A single sample is the source of the 21 T cell receptor beta chains below, sequenced in a study of blood T cell repertoires in COVID-19. The table came from immunoSEQ multiplex PCR; TCRdb's copy has only in-frame clones and leaves some out. In the table there are about 76,000 clones, roughly 88% of which are singletons. Sequencing input: peripheral blood. These receptors were collected from a man between 50 and 59 years old with active COVID-19.

The chain links TRBV18 to TRBJ1-4; D unresolved. V was clipped by 1 base and J by 3 bases, with 9 bases between them. Germline CDR1 KGHSH, CDR2 LQKENI. The CDR3 has 15 amino acids. The CDR3 here is CASSPRSQSNEKLFF. CDR3 DNA sequence: TGTGCCAGCTCACCACGATCGCAGTCTAATGAAAAACTGTTTTTT. Full variable domain (outside the CDR3, taken from reference TRBV18 and TRBJ1-4): NAGVMQNPRHLVRRRGQEARLRCSPMKGHSHVYWYRQLPEEGLKFMVYLQKENIIDESGMPKERFSAEFPKEGPSILRIQQVVRGDSAAYFCASSPRSQSNEKLFFGSGTQLSVL.

The chain has TRBV7-9 and TRBJ2-5; unclear D gene. The CDR3 runs to 12 residues. The ends were cut back, 1 base at V and 5 bases at J, with 5 bases in the middle. The V gene's germline CDR1 is SEHNR and CDR2 FQNEAQ (reference sequence). The CDR3 DNA is TGTGCCAGCAGCTTAGAACAGGAGACCCAGTACTTC. It encodes CASSLEQETQYF.

This clone was seen just once. The V gene is TRBV7-2, the J gene TRBJ2-7; D call uncertain. Germline-derived CDR1 and CDR2 are SGHTA and FQGNSA. The CDR3 extends over 15 amino acids. Trimming took 2 bases from V and 0 from J, leaving 11 bases between them. In nucleotides, the CDR3 is TGTGCCAGCAGCTTAAGTTCCCTAACCTCCTACGAGCAGTACTTC. Translated: CASSLSSLTSYEQYF.

This chain uses TRBV29-1 with TRBJ1-2; maybe TRBD1 (5 bases). Per the germline V gene, CDR1 is SQVTM and CDR2 is ANQGSEA. This CDR3 comprises 10 residues. Trimming took 3 bases from V and 8 from J, leaving 7 bases between them. CDR3 sequence reads: CSVEEGGYTF. The CDR3 bases are TGCAGCGTTGAGGAGGGGGGCTACACCTTC.

V is TRBV6-4 and J is TRBJ1-6; 7 bases align to TRBD1. CDR1 and CDR2 from the germline V gene are MRHNA and SNTAGT. After removal of 6 bases from V and 7 bases from J, the junction contained 3 bases not matched to a gene. CDR3 length equals 13 residues. Here the CDR3 reads CASRLTGNSPLHF. For the CDR3, the DNA is TGTGCCAGCAGATTGACAGGGAATTCACCCCTCCACTTT.

The chain uses TRBV4-3 and TRBJ2-7; 9 nucleotides match TRBD1. CDR1 is LGHNA, CDR2 YSLEER, per germline. Trimming cost V 0 bases and J 4 bases; bases outside gene matches: 4. The CDR3 totals 15 residues. The CDR3 nucleotides read TGCGCCAGCAGCCAAGATCGGGGACAGGGATACGAGCAGTACTTC. Amino acids: CASSQDRGQGYEQYF.

This rearrangement joins TRBV7-9 to TRBJ2-5, with a possible D match to TRBD1 (5 bases). This CDR3 spans 13 amino acids. V was cut by 2 bases and J by 5 bases, with 9 bases left in between. The germline CDR1 and CDR2 sequences are SEHNR and FQNEAQ (reference sequence). CDR3 loop: CASSLRGLETQYF. The CDR3, as DNA: TGTGCCAGCAGCTTAAGGGGTTTGGAGACCCAGTACTTC.

This clone was counted only a few times. The rearrangement uses TRBV30 and TRBJ2-7; 7 bases fit TRBD1. CDR3 size: 15 residues. Losses at the gene ends were 0 bases for V and 6 bases for J; bases not matched to a gene: 11. Germline V gives CDR1 GTSNPN, CDR2 SVGIG (reference sequence). CDR3 amino acids: CAWSVARGQSFEQYF. The DNA for the CDR3 is TGTGCCTGGAGTGTAGCTAGGGGACAGAGCTTCGAGCAGTACTTC.

The chain uses TRBV19 and TRBJ1-1, with 8 bases lining up with TRBD1. J gave up 1 base and V 5 bases, and 6 bases lay outside the gene matches. Germline lookup yields CDR1 LNHDA and CDR2 SQIVND (reference sequence). This CDR3 has 15 amino acids. The CDR3 loop is CASSSRTGRNTEAFF. CDR3 sequence (DNA): TGTGCCAGTAGTTCCCGGACAGGGAGGAACACTGAAGCTTTCTTT.

The chain carries TRBV4-1 and TRBJ2-7, with 9 bases fitting TRBD1. Germline V gene lookup returns CDR1 MGHRA and CDR2 YSYEKL. The CDR3 sequence is 15 residues long. The V segment lost 4 bases and the J segment 5 bases; nucleotides outside the gene matches: 9. Written as DNA, the CDR3 is TGCGCCAGCAGCCGCTGGACAGGGGAAATGGACGAGCAGTACTTC. Protein product: CASSRWTGEMDEQYF.

J is TRBJ2-1 and V is TRBV19; 11 positions match TRBD2. This CDR3 spans 15 amino acids. Germline V CDR1 and CDR2: LNHDA, SQIVND (reference sequence). The ends lost 6 bases at V and 3 bases at J; junction bases unmatched: 4. For the CDR3, the DNA is TGTGCCAGTAGGATCGGGACTAGCGGCTACAATGAGCAGTTCTTC. It yields the protein CASRIGTSGYNEQFF.

V usage is TRBV12-3 or TRBV12-4 and J usage is TRBJ1-5; D is unclear. The CDR3 has 13 residues. The germline V and J ends were trimmed by 2 bases and 7 bases, with 9 bases remaining between them. Here the CDR3 reads CASSLTPGQPQHF. CDR3 bases: TGTGCCAGCAGTTTAACTCCGGGGCAGCCCCAGCATTTT.

The CDR3 region has the DNA TGTGCCAGCAGTTTAAGTACAGGCTCTGGAAACACCATATATTTT. Translating gives CASSLSTGSGNTIYF. The chain has TRBV28 and TRBJ1-3; D possibly corresponds to TRBD1 (5 bases). Trimming took 2 bases from V and 0 from J, leaving 8 bases between them. The germline V gene encodes CDR1 MDHEN and CDR2 SYDVKM. This CDR3 has 15 residues.

The count of this clone is one. Here the CDR3 DNA reads TGTGCCAGCAGCTCTCTACGGGGGGTCTACAATGAGCAGTTCTTC. Translated, it gives CASSSLRGVYNEQFF. The chain links TRBV7-2 to TRBJ2-1; 7 positions agree with TRBD2. This CDR3 comprises 15 residues. The V and J ends lost 4 bases and 3 bases, in that order; junction bases with no gene match: 6. Per the germline V gene, CDR1 is SGHTA and CDR2 is FQGNSA. Combining the CDR3 with reference TRBV7-2 and TRBJ2-1 gives the whole variable domain GAGVSQSPSNKVTEKGKDVELRCDPISGHTALYWYRQSLGQGLEFLIYFQGNSAPDKSGLPSDRFSAERTGGSVSTLTIQRTQQEDSAVYLCASSSLRGVYNEQFFGPGTRLTVL.

The J gene is TRBJ1-2, the V gene TRBV28; 7 bases are a match to TRBD1. Per the germline V gene, CDR1 is MDHEN and CDR2 is SYDVKM. CDR3 size: 13 residues. Losses at the gene ends were 5 bases for V and 8 bases for J; bases not matched to a gene: 8. The CDR3 nucleotides read TGTGCCAGCAGTGACAGGGCTGTTTGGGGCTACACCTTC. This sequence encodes CASSDRAVWGYTF.

The CDR3, as DNA: TGTGCCAGTAGTCGCGGGACTAGCGGGAGAGACACCGGGGAGCTGTTTTTT. Its protein is CASSRGTSGRDTGELFF. The rearrangement uses TRBV19 and TRBJ2-2, with 14 nucleotides matching TRBD2. CDR3 size: 17 residues. With 5 bases clipped from V and 3 bases from J, the junction kept 5 bases outside the gene matches. Germline V gene data show CDR1 as LNHDA and CDR2 as SQIVND (reference sequence). Complete variable domain (other parts from reference TRBV19 and TRBJ2-2): DGGITQSPKYLFRKEGQNVTLSCEQNLNHDAMYWYRQDPGQGLRLIYYSQIVNDFQKGDIAEGYSVSREKKESFPLTVTSAQKNPTAFYLCASSRGTSGRDTGELFFGEGSRLTVL.

This clone showed up just once. One junction end does not reproduce the germline sequence, and a read error may be involved. This chain uses TRBV18 with TRBJ1-2; no clear D. The germline V gene encodes CDR1 KGHSH and CDR2 LQKENI. This CDR3 comprises 16 residues. CDR3 amino acids: CASSPAEERMVYDYTF. The CDR3 region has the DNA TGTGCCAGCTCACCAGCCGAGGAGAGGATGGTCTATGACTACACCTTC. Full variable domain (missing parts from reference TRBV18 and TRBJ1-2): NAGVMQNPRHLVRRRGQEARLRCSPMKGHSHVYWYRQLPEEGLKFMVYLQKENIIDESGMPKERFSAEFPKEGPSILRIQQVVRGDSAAYFCASSPAEERMVYDYTFGSGTRLTVV.

V usage is TRBV29-1 and J usage is TRBJ1-1, with 7 positions matching TRBD1. V trimming: 7 bases; J trimming: 4 bases; junction bases outside the gene matches: 9. The V gene's germline CDR1 is SQVTM and CDR2 ANQGSEA. CDR3 length equals 13 residues. The CDR3 nucleotides read TGCAGCGCAGATCTGGCAGGGGGCACTGAAGCTTTCTTT. Translated: CSADLAGGTEAFF.

The rearrangement joins TRBV6-2 or TRBV6-3 to TRBJ1-1, with D tentatively TRBD1 (5 bases). V lost 3 bases, J lost 4 bases, and 12 bases lay in between. The CDR3 consists of 14 residues. In germline, CDR1 is MNHEY, CDR2 SVGEGT. The CDR3 region has the DNA TGTGCCAGCAGTTATGGGGGAGGAAGCACTGAAGCTTTCTTT. It encodes CASSYGGGSTEAFF.

The V call is TRBV28, the J call TRBJ2-3; D not resolved. The CDR3 consists of 15 residues. The germline V gene has CDR1 MDHEN and CDR2 SYDVKM. Trimming removed 5 bases at V and 3 bases at J, with 15 bases between. The CDR3 nucleotides are TGTGCCAGCAGTCCCCCCCTGAGTGTTACAGATACGCAGTATTTT. Encoded protein: CASSPPLSVTDTQYF. The whole variable domain, remainder taken from reference TRBV28 and TRBJ2-3, is DVKVTQSSRYLVKRTGEKVFLECVQDMDHENMFWYRQDPGLGLRLIYFSYDVKMKEKGDIPEGYSVSREKKERFSLILESASTNQTSMYLCASSPPLSVTDTQYFGPGTRLTVL.

This chain connects TRBV28 to TRBJ1-4; no firm D call. Germline V gene lookup returns CDR1 MDHEN and CDR2 SYDVKM. This CDR3 spans 16 amino acids. Trimming took 6 bases from V and 0 from J, leaving 14 bases between them. The CDR3 sequence: CASRPTGGATNEKLFF. CDR3 DNA sequence: TGTGCCAGCAGACCGACTGGCGGTGCAACTAATGAAAAACTGTTTTTT.